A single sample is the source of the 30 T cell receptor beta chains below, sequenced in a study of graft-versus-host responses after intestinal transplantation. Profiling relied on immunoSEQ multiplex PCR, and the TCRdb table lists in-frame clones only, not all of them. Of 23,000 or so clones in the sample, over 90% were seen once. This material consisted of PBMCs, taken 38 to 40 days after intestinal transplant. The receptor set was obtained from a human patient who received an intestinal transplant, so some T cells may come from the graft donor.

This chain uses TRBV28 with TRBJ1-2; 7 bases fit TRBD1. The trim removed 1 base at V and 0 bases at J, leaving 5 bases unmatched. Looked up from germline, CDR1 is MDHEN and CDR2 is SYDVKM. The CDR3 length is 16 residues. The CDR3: CASSLYTGATNYGYTF. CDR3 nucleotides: TGTGCCAGCAGTTTATATACAGGGGCGACTAACTATGGCTACACCTTC.

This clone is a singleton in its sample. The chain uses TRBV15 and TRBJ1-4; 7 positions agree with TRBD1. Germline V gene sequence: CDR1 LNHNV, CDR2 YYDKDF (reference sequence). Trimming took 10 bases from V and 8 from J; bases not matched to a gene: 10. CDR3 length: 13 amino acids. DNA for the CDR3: TGTGCCATGGCGACAGGGAGGCGGGAAAAACTGTTTTTT. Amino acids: CAMATGRREKLFF.

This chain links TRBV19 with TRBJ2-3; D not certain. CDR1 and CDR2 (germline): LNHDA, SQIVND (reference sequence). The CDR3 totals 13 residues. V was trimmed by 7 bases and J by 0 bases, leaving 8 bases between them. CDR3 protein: CASTKGSTDTQYF. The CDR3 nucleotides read TGTGCCAGTACGAAGGGAAGCACAGATACGCAGTATTTT.

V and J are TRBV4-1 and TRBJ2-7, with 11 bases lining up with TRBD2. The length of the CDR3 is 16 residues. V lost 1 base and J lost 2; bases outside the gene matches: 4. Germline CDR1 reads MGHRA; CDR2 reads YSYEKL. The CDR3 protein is CASSQAGTSGTYEQYF. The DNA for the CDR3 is TGCGCCAGCAGCCAAGCCGGGACTAGCGGAACCTACGAGCAGTACTTC.

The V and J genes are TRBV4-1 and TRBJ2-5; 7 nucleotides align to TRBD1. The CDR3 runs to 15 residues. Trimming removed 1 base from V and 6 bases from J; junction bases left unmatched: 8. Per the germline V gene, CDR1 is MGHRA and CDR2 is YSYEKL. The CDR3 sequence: CASSQVKGGGKTQYF. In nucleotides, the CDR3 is TGCGCCAGCAGCCAAGTAAAAGGGGGCGGAAAGACCCAGTACTTC.

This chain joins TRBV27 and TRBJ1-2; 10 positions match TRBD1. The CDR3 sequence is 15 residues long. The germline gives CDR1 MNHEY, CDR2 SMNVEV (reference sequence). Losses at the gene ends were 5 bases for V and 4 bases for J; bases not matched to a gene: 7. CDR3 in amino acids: CASSMTGGAGYGYTF. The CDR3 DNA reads TGTGCCAGCAGTATGACAGGGGGCGCGGGCTATGGCTACACCTTC.

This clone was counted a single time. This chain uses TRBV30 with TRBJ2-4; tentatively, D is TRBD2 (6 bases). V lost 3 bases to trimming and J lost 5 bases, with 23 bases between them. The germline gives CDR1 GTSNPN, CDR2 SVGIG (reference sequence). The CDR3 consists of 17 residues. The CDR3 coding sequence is TGTGCCTGGAGGTGGAGACTAGTGCTTTCGAACCAAAACATTCAGTACTTC. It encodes CAWRWRLVLSNQNIQYF.

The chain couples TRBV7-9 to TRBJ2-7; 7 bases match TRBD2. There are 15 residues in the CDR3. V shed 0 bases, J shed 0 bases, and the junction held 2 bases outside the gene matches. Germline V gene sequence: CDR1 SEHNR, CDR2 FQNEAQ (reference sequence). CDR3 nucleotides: TGTGCCAGCAGCTTAGCGGGAGGGACCTCCTACGAGCAGTACTTC. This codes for CASSLAGGTSYEQYF. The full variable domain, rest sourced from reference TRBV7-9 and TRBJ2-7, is DTGVSQNPRHKITKRGQNVTFRCDPISEHNRLYWYRQTLGQGPEFLTYFQNEAQLEKSRLLSDRFSAERPKGSFSTLEIQRTEQGDSAMYLCASSLAGGTSYEQYFGPGTRLTVT.

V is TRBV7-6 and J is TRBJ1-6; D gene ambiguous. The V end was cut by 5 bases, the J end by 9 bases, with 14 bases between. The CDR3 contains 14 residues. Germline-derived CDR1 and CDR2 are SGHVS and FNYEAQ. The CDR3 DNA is TGTGCCAGCAGCCTGACCGGTTGGGGTTCACCCCTCCACTTT. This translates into CASSLTGWGSPLHF.

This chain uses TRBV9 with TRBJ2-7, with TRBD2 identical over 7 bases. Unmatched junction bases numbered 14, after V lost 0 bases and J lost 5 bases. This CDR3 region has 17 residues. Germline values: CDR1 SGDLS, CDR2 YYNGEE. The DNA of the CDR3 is TGTGCCAGCAGCGTAGTAGAGGGCCTGCGGGAGCCCAACGAGCAGTACTTC. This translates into CASSVVEGLREPNEQYF.

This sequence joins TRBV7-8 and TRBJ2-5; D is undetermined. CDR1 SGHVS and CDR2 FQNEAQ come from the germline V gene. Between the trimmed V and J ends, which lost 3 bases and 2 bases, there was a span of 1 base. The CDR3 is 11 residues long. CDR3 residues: CASSFQETQYF. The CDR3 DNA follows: TGTGCCAGCAGCTTTCAAGAGACCCAGTACTTC.

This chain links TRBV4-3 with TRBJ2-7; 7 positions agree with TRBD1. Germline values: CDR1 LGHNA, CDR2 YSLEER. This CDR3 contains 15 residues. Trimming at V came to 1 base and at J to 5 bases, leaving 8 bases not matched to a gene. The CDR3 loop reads CASSQGTGVRDEQYF. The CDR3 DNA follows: TGCGCCAGCAGCCAAGGAACAGGGGTTCGCGACGAGCAGTACTTC.

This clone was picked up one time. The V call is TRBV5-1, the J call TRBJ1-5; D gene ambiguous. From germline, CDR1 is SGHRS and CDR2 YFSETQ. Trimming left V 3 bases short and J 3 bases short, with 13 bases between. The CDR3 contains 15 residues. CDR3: CASSSLPGLNQPQHF. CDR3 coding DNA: TGCGCCAGCAGCTCGTTGCCCGGTCTCAATCAGCCCCAGCATTTT. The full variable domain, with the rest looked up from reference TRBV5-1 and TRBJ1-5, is KAGVTQTPRYLIKTRGQQVTLSCSPISGHRSVSWYQQTPGQGLQFLFEYFSETQRNKGNFPGRFSGRQFSNSRSEMNVSTLELGDSALYLCASSSLPGLNQPQHFGDGTRLSIL.

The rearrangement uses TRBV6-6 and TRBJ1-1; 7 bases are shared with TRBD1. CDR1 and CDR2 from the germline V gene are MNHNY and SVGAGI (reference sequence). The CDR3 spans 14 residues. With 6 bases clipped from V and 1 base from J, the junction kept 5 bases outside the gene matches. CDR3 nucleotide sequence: TGTGCCAGCAGCCGACAGGGCACGAACACTGAAGCTTTCTTT. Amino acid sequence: CASSRQGTNTEAFF.

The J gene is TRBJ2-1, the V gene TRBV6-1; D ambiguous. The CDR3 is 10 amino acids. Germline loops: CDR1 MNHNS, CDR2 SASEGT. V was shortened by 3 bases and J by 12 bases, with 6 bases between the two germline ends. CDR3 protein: CASSEGVQFF. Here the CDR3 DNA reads TGTGCCAGCAGTGAGGGCGTGCAGTTCTTC.

The CDR3 protein is CASSLGQSSYEQYF. As DNA, the CDR3 is TGCGCCAGCAGCTTGGGACAGAGCTCGTACGAGCAGTACTTC. The V gene is TRBV5-1, the J gene TRBJ2-7, with D perhaps matching TRBD1 (5 bases). Trimming took 0 bases from V and 4 from J, leaving 11 bases between them. CDR1 is SGHRS and CDR2 is YFSETQ in the germline V gene. The CDR3 loop spans 14 amino acids.

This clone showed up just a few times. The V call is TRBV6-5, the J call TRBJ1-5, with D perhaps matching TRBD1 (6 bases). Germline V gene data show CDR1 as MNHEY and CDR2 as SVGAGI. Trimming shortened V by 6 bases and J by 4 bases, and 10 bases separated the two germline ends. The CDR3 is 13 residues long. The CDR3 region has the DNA TGTGCCAGCAGCCGGACAGAAAATCAGCCCCAGCATTTT. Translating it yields CASSRTENQPQHF.

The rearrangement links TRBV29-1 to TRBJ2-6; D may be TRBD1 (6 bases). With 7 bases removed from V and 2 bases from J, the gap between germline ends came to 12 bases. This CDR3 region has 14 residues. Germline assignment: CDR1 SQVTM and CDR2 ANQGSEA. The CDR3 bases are TGCAGCGCCTCACAGGGCCCTGGGGCCAACGTCCTGACTTTC. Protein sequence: CSASQGPGANVLTF.

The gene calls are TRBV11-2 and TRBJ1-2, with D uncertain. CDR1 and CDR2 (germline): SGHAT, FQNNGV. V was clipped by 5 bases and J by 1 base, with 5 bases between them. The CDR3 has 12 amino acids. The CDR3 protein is CASSLLNYGYTF. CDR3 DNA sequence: TGTGCCAGCAGCCTACTTAACTATGGCTACACCTTC.

In DNA, the CDR3 is TGTGCCAGCAGCTCGGACAGGTTTAGGAGCTCCTACAATGAGCAGTTCTTC. Encoded protein: CASSSDRFRSSYNEQFF. The V gene is TRBV5-4, the J gene TRBJ2-1; 7 nucleotides line up with TRBD1. The CDR3 consists of 17 residues. Germline CDR1 and CDR2: SGHNT and YYREEE (reference sequence). J lost 0 bases, V lost 3 bases, and 9 bases had no gene match.

The CDR3: CASSRQGWETQYF. CDR3 sequence (DNA): TGTGCCAGTAGTCGACAGGGCTGGGAGACCCAGTACTTC. The chain employs TRBV19 and TRBJ2-5; 7 nucleotides match TRBD1. CDR1 and CDR2 from the germline V gene are LNHDA and SQIVND (reference sequence). V shed 5 bases, J shed 5 bases, and the junction held 5 bases outside the gene matches. CDR3 size: 13 residues.

The CDR3 sequence is CASSGGQGILETQYF. The CDR3 nucleotides are TGTGCCAGCAGCGGGGGACAGGGGATTTTAGAGACCCAGTACTTC. The chain is built from TRBV7-9 and TRBJ2-5, with 10 bases identical to TRBD1. Germline CDR1 is SEHNR and CDR2 is FQNEAQ (reference sequence). V was pared by 5 bases and J by 4 bases, with 7 bases of the junction left unmatched. The CDR3 runs to 15 residues.

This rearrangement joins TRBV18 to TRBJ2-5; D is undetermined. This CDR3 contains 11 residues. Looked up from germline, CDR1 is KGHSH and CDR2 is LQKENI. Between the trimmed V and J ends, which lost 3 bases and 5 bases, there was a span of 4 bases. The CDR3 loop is CASSPGETQYF. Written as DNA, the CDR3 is TGTGCCAGCTCACCCGGGGAGACCCAGTACTTC.

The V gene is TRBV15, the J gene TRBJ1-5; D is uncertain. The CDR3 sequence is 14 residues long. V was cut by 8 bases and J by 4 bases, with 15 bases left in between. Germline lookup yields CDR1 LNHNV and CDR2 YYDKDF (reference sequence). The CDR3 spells CATRGSGLNQPQHF. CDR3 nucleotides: TGTGCCACCCGGGGTTCGGGATTGAATCAGCCCCAGCATTTT.

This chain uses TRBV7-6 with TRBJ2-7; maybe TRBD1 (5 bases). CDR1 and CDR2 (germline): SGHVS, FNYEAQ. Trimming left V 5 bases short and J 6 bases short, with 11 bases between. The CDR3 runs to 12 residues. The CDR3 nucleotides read TGTGCCAGCAGCCCCGGTCAGGGCGAGCAGTACTTC. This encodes CASSPGQGEQYF.

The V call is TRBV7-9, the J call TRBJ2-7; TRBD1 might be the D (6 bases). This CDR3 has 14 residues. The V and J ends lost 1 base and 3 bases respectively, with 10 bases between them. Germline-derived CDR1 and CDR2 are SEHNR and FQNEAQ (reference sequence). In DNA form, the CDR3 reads TGTGCCAGCAGCTTAGTGGACAGCCTCTACGAGCAGTACTTC. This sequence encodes CASSLVDSLYEQYF.

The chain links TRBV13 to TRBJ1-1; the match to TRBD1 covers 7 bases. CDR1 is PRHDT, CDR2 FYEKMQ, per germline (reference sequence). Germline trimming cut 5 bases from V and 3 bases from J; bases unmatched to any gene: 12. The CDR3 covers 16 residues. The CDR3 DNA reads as TGTGCCAGCAGCCAGACCGGCGACAGGGACGACACTGAAGCTTTCTTT. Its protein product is CASSQTGDRDDTEAFF.

In DNA form, the CDR3 reads TGTGCCAGCAGCCGGGACTATTACTACGAGCAGTACTTC. Protein product: CASSRDYYYEQYF. The V call is TRBV11-2, the J call TRBJ2-5; 7 bases match TRBD2. The J call is uncertain, as TRBJ2-7 better fits the DNA end. The CDR3 totals 13 residues. Germline values: CDR1 SGHAT, CDR2 FQNNGV.

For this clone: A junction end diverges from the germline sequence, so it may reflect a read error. The CDR3 sequence: CASSVETEVKTEAFF. In DNA, the CDR3 is TGTGCCAGCAGCGTAGAGACAGAAGTGAAGACTGAAGCTTTCTTT. The gene calls are TRBV9 and TRBJ1-1, with a tentative D call TRBD1 (5 bases). The CDR3 totals 15 residues. Germline assignment: CDR1 SGDLS and CDR2 YYNGEE.

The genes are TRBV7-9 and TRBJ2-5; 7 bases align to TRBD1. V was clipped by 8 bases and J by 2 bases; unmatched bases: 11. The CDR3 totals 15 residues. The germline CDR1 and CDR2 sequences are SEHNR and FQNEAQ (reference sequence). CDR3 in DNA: TGTGCCAGCTTTTTTCCGGAACAGGGGCAAGAGACCCAGTACTTC. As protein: CASFFPEQGQETQYF.